The 8 T cell receptor beta chains presented below share a single source sample, sequenced in a study of cytomegalovirus exposure and HLA in healthy donors. The PCR employed 60 Vbeta primers together with 13 Jbeta primers. Here immunoSEQ multiplex PCR was the method, and the copy in TCRdb shows in-frame clones only, minus some. The sample carries over 150,000 clones, 73% recorded once. The sample was PBMCs. These receptors came from a woman aged 18-35 years in good health and CMV-seropositive.

Note on this clone: At one end, the junction sequence differs from germline, possibly due to a read error. This chain uses TRBV7-7 with TRBJ2-1; the D gene is possibly TRBD2 (6 bases). Germline V gene sequence: CDR1 SSHAT, CDR2 FNYEAQ (reference sequence). CDR3 length: 16 residues. The CDR3 DNA reads as TGTGCTAGCAGCTCAGACCCTGCCGGGACTGGCAATGAGCAGTTCTTC. This sequence encodes CASSSDPAGTGNEQFF.

The sample holds one count of this clone. The rearrangement links TRBV7-3 to TRBJ2-5; D gene unclear. In germline, CDR1 is SGHTA, CDR2 FQGTGA. CDR3 size: 13 residues. Trimming cost V 5 bases and J 0 bases, with 7 bases left between them. The CDR3 nucleotides are TGTGCCAGCAGCCCCCCAAACCAAGAGACCCAGTACTTC. It codes for CASSPPNQETQYF.

CDR3 residues: CASSWASGTGNTGELFF. DNA of the CDR3: TGCGCCAGCAGCTGGGCGAGCGGGACGGGGAACACCGGGGAGCTGTTTTTT. The gene calls are TRBV5-1 and TRBJ2-2; 7 positions match TRBD2. The V segment lost 3 bases and the J segment 1 base; nucleotides outside the gene matches: 9. The V gene's germline CDR1 is SGHRS and CDR2 YFSETQ. The CDR3 covers 17 residues.

The chain combines TRBV7-9 with TRBJ1-5, with 7 nucleotides matching TRBD1. This CDR3 is built from 15 residues. After removal of 0 bases from V and 3 bases from J, the junction contained 2 bases not matched to a gene. The V gene's germline CDR1 is SEHNR and CDR2 FQNEAQ (reference sequence). The CDR3, as DNA: TGTGCCAGCAGCTTAGCAGGGGGCGTCAATCAGCCCCAGCATTTT. Amino acids: CASSLAGGVNQPQHF. Based on the CDR3 plus reference TRBV7-9 and TRBJ1-5, the full variable domain is DTGVSQNPRHKITKRGQNVTFRCDPISEHNRLYWYRQTLGQGPEFLTYFQNEAQLEKSRLLSDRFSAERPKGSFSTLEIQRTEQGDSAMYLCASSLAGGVNQPQHFGDGTRLSIL.

V and J are TRBV5-5 and TRBJ1-5, with unresolved D. V lost 0 bases, J lost 4 bases, and 5 bases lay in between. There are 13 residues in the CDR3. Germline CDR1 is SGHKS and CDR2 is YYEKEE (reference sequence). CDR3 bases: TGTGCCAGCAGCTTGGCCTCGAATCAGCCCCAGCATTTT. Translating it yields CASSLASNQPQHF.

This clone was observed a few times. An end of the junction differs from the germline gene, which may be a read error. This chain links TRBV7-7 with TRBJ2-1; 10 positions match TRBD1. The V gene's germline CDR1 is SSHAT and CDR2 FNYEAQ (reference sequence). CDR3 size: 15 residues. CDR3 in DNA: TGTGCTAGCAGCTTAGGACAGGGGGTCTACAATGAGCAGTTCTTC. Amino acids: CASSLGQGVYNEQFF.

The J gene is TRBJ1-3, the V gene TRBV7-2; perhaps TRBD1 as D (6 bases). Germline loops: CDR1 SGHTA, CDR2 FQGNSA. CDR3 size: 14 residues. The V and J ends lost 4 bases and 4 bases respectively, with 11 bases between them. CDR3 sequence (DNA): TGTGCCAGCAGCTCCCACAGGGAAGGAAACACCATATATTTT. Encoded protein: CASSSHREGNTIYF.

The chain links TRBV5-1 to TRBJ2-5, with a tentative D call TRBD2 (5 bases). The CDR3 is 13 residues long. CDR1 is SGHRS and CDR2 is YFSETQ in the germline V gene. V was cut by 4 bases and J by 5 bases, with 12 bases left in between. The CDR3 spells CASSLGPGETQYF. The CDR3, as DNA: TGCGCCAGCAGCCTCGGCCCGGGGGAGACCCAGTACTTC.